Below are 13 T cell receptor beta chains sequenced from a single sample in a study of human T cells and chemical hapten exposure. Time point: patch test 2, 6 weeks after DPC sensitization. Treatment specified: therapeutic diphenylcyclopropenone sensitization with weekly scalp DPC. MiXCR was run by TCRdb on the RACE reads, yielding one entry per CDR3 protein. The table records 65,000 to 95,000 distinct CDR3 sequences, 6.6% of them present only once. Sequences were derived from whole blood, sampled in connection with sensitization to the hapten diphenylcyclopropenone (DPC). The receptors shown here come from a woman aged 25 to 39 with alopecia areata. Some clones in this sample may be carry-over from other donors' samples.

Ten or more counts support this clonotype. The CDR3 region is CASSSERGTYNEQFF. CDR3 bases: TGTGCCAGCAGTTCGGAGCGGGGGACCTACAATGAGCAGTTCTTC. The chain is built from TRBV12-3 or TRBV12-4 and TRBJ2-1; 8 bases are shared with TRBD2. This CDR3 has 15 amino acids. The V gene end was trimmed by 4 bases and the J gene end by 2 bases; junction bases not matched to a gene: 4.

Many counts were recorded for this clonotype. V usage is TRBV20-1 and J usage is TRBJ2-6, with 8 bases identical to TRBD2. With 3 bases clipped from V and 3 bases from J, the junction kept 7 bases outside the gene matches. Germline CDR1 reads DFQATT; CDR2 reads SNEGSKA (reference sequence). The CDR3 spans 16 residues. CDR3 bases: TGCAGTGCTAGCTTGCGAGCGGGGGATGGGGCCAACGTCCTGACTTTC. As protein: CSASLRAGDGANVLTF.

This clonotype has at least ten counts. The chain carries TRBV2 and TRBJ1-4; 9 bases match TRBD1. Unmatched junction bases numbered 9, after V lost 5 bases and J lost 5 bases. Germline assignment: CDR1 SNHLY and CDR2 FYNNEI. The CDR3 covers 16 residues. The CDR3 nucleotides read TGTGCCAGCAGTCGGACAGGGGATTTCTTGAATGAAAAACTGTTTTTT. Protein product: CASSRTGDFLNEKLFF. Full variable domain (missing parts from reference TRBV2 and TRBJ1-4): EPEVTQTPSHQVTQMGQEVILRCVPISNHLYFYWYRQILGQKVEFLVSFYNNEISEKSEIFDDQFSVERPDGSNFTLKIRSTKLEDSAMYFCASSRTGDFLNEKLFFGSGTQLSVL.

The genes are TRBV12-3 or TRBV12-4 and TRBJ1-5; TRBD1 aligns across 7 bases. The CDR3 length is 18 residues. Trimming cost V 5 bases and J 4 bases; bases outside gene matches: 17. The CDR3 protein is CASSTIPPGQRRNQPQHF. The DNA for the CDR3 is TGTGCCAGCAGTACAATACCGCCGGGACAGAGACGAAATCAGCCCCAGCATTTT.

CDR3 bases: TGTGCCAGCAGCTCGACCGACAGGAATCAGCCCCAGCATTTT. It translates to CASSSTDRNQPQHF. The gene calls are TRBV7-9 and TRBJ1-5; a weak D match, TRBD1 (6 bases). The V and J ends lost 4 bases and 4 bases respectively, with 11 bases between them. The CDR3 totals 14 residues. The germline V gene has CDR1 SEHNR and CDR2 FQNEAQ (reference sequence).

Only one count was recorded for this clonotype. With a much larger clone just one base away, this may be a read error. The chain has TRBV30 and TRBJ2-7, with D uncertain. The CDR3 extends over 11 amino acids. CDR1 GTSNPN and CDR2 SVGIG come from the germline V gene (reference sequence). In DNA form, the CDR3 reads TGTGCCCGGAGTTCGAACTACGAGCAGTACTTC. Translating it yields CARSSNYEQYF.

This clonotype was counted at least ten times. The chain combines TRBV5-1 with TRBJ2-2, with a weak D call TRBD1 (5 bases). V was pared by 1 base and J by 0 bases, with 7 bases between. The CDR3 loop spans 15 amino acids. Looked up from germline, CDR1 is SGHRS and CDR2 is YFSETQ. The CDR3 sequence is CASSLTRANTGELFF. The DNA for the CDR3 is TGCGCCAGCAGCTTGACCAGGGCGAACACCGGGGAGCTGTTTTTT.

There are many counts of this clonotype. The rearrangement uses TRBV20-1 and TRBJ1-2; D gene uncertain. Trimming cost V 6 bases and J 0 bases, with 11 bases left between them. There are 13 residues in the CDR3. CDR1 is DFQATT, CDR2 SNEGSKA, per germline (reference sequence). CDR3 nucleotides: TGCAGTGCCCTCTTTGACCCTAACTATGGCTACACCTTC. Protein: CSALFDPNYGYTF.

This clonotype showed up just a few times. The chain employs TRBV12-3 or TRBV12-4 and TRBJ2-5; D not resolved. Trimming stripped 6 bases from V and 3 bases from J, with 17 bases between. The CDR3 loop spans 15 amino acids. The CDR3 DNA sequence: TGTGCCAGCAGCTCACCCTCCACAACGAAAGAGACCCAGTACTTC. As protein: CASSSPSTTKETQYF.

This clonotype appeared a few times. CDR3 loop: CASSPNAPGQGAAFF. In nucleotides, the CDR3 is TGTGCCAGCAGCCCAAACGCTCCGGGACAGGGGGCGGCTTTCTTT. The chain joins TRBV27 to TRBJ1-1; 12 bases fit TRBD1. In germline, CDR1 is MNHEY, CDR2 SMNVEV (reference sequence). Trimming removed 6 bases from V and 11 bases from J; junction bases left unmatched: 13. The CDR3 loop spans 15 amino acids.

The chain carries TRBV7-9 and TRBJ1-1; unclear D gene. The CDR3 spans 15 residues. CDR1 and CDR2 from the germline V gene are SEHNR and FQNEAQ (reference sequence). Between the trimmed V and J ends, which lost 1 base and 1 base, there was a span of 10 bases. The CDR3 coding sequence is TGTGCCAGCAGCTTAGATCCTGCCGCGAACACTGAAGCTTTCTTT. It translates to CASSLDPAANTEAFF.

This clonotype has at least ten counts. CDR3 in amino acids: CASSKLANTDTQYF. In DNA form, the CDR3 reads TGTGCCAGCAGTAAACTGGCGAACACAGATACGCAGTATTTT. The gene calls are TRBV2 and TRBJ2-3; D is unresolved. The CDR3 contains 14 residues. Trimming cost V 5 bases and J 2 bases, with 11 bases left between them. Germline CDR1 SNHLY, CDR2 FYNNEI.

This chain links TRBV2 with TRBJ1-1; no firm D call. This CDR3 is built from 12 residues. The ends were cut back, 7 bases at V and 4 bases at J, with 10 bases in the middle. Germline-derived CDR1 and CDR2 are SNHLY and FYNNEI. The CDR3 sequence: CASNKQGTEAFF. Written as DNA, the CDR3 is TGTGCCAGCAATAAACAAGGCACTGAAGCTTTCTTT.